These 21 T cell receptor beta chains were all obtained from the same sample, sequenced in a study of T cells after yellow fever vaccination. MiXCR, applied by TCRdb to the 5' RACE reads, yields one record per CDR3 protein. The table lists hundreds of thousands of distinct CDR3 sequences, 9% to 15% of them singletons. This specimen was PBMCs, taken on the day of the yellow fever booster vaccination. All receptors come from a man aged 25-45 years who received the YFV17D yellow fever vaccine.

V usage is TRBV23-1 and J usage is TRBJ1-2, with D perhaps matching TRBD1 (5 bases). TRBV23-1 is labeled an ORF, and its function is uncertain. CDR3 length: 16 amino acids. V was shortened by 3 bases and J by 1 base, with 15 bases between the two germline ends. CDR3 in DNA: TGCGCCAGCAGTCACGTGACAGTTCGACTTAACTATGGCTACACCTTC. Translated, it gives CASSHVTVRLNYGYTF.

This clonotype has a handful of counts. The chain is built from TRBV6-5 and TRBJ2-1; 7 nucleotides match TRBD2. Germline CDR1 is MNHEY and CDR2 is SVGAGI. After removal of 6 bases from V and 3 bases from J, the junction contained 8 bases not matched to a gene. The CDR3 is made up of 15 amino acids. The CDR3 DNA is TGTGCCAGCAGCCAACCTCGGGACTACTACAATGAGCAGTTCTTC. Its translation is CASSQPRDYYNEQFF.

This clonotype was counted ten times or more. The chain has TRBV20-1 and TRBJ2-3, with no clear D. CDR1 and CDR2 (germline): DFQATT, SNEGSKA (reference sequence). The CDR3 sequence is 13 residues long. V was cut by 0 bases and J by 1 base, with 5 bases left in between. The DNA for the CDR3 is TGCAGTGCTAGAGATACAGGCACAGATACGCAGTATTTT. It translates to CSARDTGTDTQYF.

This clonotype was counted ten times or more. The rearrangement uses TRBV29-1 and TRBJ2-7; D is undetermined. The germline gives CDR1 SQVTM, CDR2 ANQGSEA. The V end lost 8 bases, the J end lost 5 bases, and 16 bases lay between the germline ends. CDR3 length: 12 residues. CDR3 residues: CSTSNGPHEQYF. The CDR3 DNA sequence: TGCAGCACTTCAAACGGGCCCCACGAGCAGTACTTC.

The chain is built from TRBV4-2 and TRBJ2-3; D is uncertain. The germline V and J ends were trimmed by 0 bases and 3 bases, with 7 bases remaining between them. Looked up from germline, CDR1 is LGHNA and CDR2 is YNFKEQ. The CDR3 is 14 amino acids. CDR3 DNA: TGTGCCAGCAGCCAAGAGACGCTGACAGATACGCAGTATTTT. Protein product: CASSQETLTDTQYF.

This clonotype has a handful of counts. The V and J genes are TRBV5-1 and TRBJ2-1, with D possibly matching TRBD1 (6 bases). Trimming cost V 4 bases and J 2 bases, with 13 bases left between them. This CDR3 is 15 amino acids long. From germline, CDR1 is SGHRS and CDR2 YFSETQ. DNA of the CDR3: TGCGCCAGCAGCACAACCGGGACAACCTACAATGAGCAGTTCTTC. It translates to CASSTTGTTYNEQFF.

This clonotype was found many times. The chain couples TRBV7-9 to TRBJ1-3; no clear D. V was pared by 1 base and J by 6 bases, with 7 bases between. Germline V gene sequence: CDR1 SEHNR, CDR2 FQNEAQ (reference sequence). This CDR3 is 13 amino acids long. Here the CDR3 reads CASSLGPKNTIYF. As DNA, the CDR3 is TGTGCCAGCAGCTTAGGACCGAAAAACACCATATATTTT.

The chain links TRBV9 to TRBJ2-7; 8 bases map to TRBD1. Trimming cost V 0 bases and J 5 bases; bases outside gene matches: 7. CDR1 and CDR2 from the germline V gene are SGDLS and YYNGEE. The CDR3 covers 15 residues. The CDR3 nucleotides are TGTGCCAGCAGCGTAGATCCGGACAGGGCCAACGAGCAGTACTTC. This sequence encodes CASSVDPDRANEQYF.

This sequence joins TRBV12-3 or TRBV12-4 and TRBJ2-1; 7 bases fit TRBD1. V gave up 6 bases and J gave up 15 bases; unmatched junction bases: 11. The CDR3 runs to 12 residues. In nucleotides, the CDR3 is TGTGCCAGCAGCCGGAGACAGGGAACCCCGTTCTTC. It specifies CASSRRQGTPFF.

This clonotype was counted only a few times. As DNA, the CDR3 is TGTGCCAGCAGCGACCCAGGGGACAGGGGGCCGGGGGCCAACGTCCTGACTTTC. It yields the protein CASSDPGDRGPGANVLTF. V and J are TRBV2 and TRBJ2-6, with 12 bases fitting TRBD1. V trimming: 6 bases; J trimming: 4 bases; junction bases outside the gene matches: 10. The germline gives CDR1 SNHLY, CDR2 FYNNEI. The CDR3 extends over 18 amino acids.

This clonotype was observed a few times. V usage is TRBV5-4 and J usage is TRBJ2-1; 9 positions agree with TRBD2. The CDR3 totals 16 residues. The V gene end was trimmed by 5 bases and the J gene end by 4 bases; junction bases not matched to a gene: 10. Per the germline V gene, CDR1 is SGHNT and CDR2 is YYREEE (reference sequence). The CDR3 nucleotides are TGTGCCAGCAGGCCGCCGGGACTAGCTTTGTACAATGAGCAGTTCTTC. This translates into CASRPPGLALYNEQFF.

The chain recombines TRBV27 with TRBJ2-7; D perhaps matches TRBD2 (6 bases). V was cut by 3 bases and J by 7 bases, with 16 bases left in between. The CDR3 totals 14 residues. From germline, CDR1 is MNHEY and CDR2 SMNVEV (reference sequence). Here the CDR3 reads CASSLLRGRGEQYF. The CDR3 nucleotides read TGTGCCAGCAGTTTGTTGCGGGGCCGTGGAGAGCAGTACTTC.

The V and J genes are TRBV24-1 and TRBJ2-7, with a weak D call TRBD2 (6 bases). The V gene's germline CDR1 is KGHDR and CDR2 SFDVKD. This CDR3 region has 12 residues. The V and J ends lost 9 bases and 3 bases respectively, with 11 bases between them. The CDR3 DNA follows: TGTGCCACCTCCGGGAGTTACTACGAGCAGTACTTC. Translated: CATSGSYYEQYF.

The chain joins TRBV7-2 to TRBJ2-1; D may be TRBD2 (6 bases). Trimming pared 3 bases from V and 3 bases from J, leaving 12 bases between. The germline V gene has CDR1 SGHTA and CDR2 FQGNSA. CDR3 size: 15 residues. The CDR3 protein is CASSFLAADYNEQFF. The CDR3 nucleotides are TGTGCCAGCAGCTTTTTAGCGGCCGACTACAATGAGCAGTTCTTC.

J is TRBJ1-1 and V is TRBV10-3; no definite D call. CDR1 and CDR2 (germline): ENHRY, SYGVKD. The CDR3 sequence is 11 residues long. The V end lost 8 bases, the J end lost 4 bases, and 8 bases lay between the germline ends. Written as DNA, the CDR3 is TGTGCCATCGACGCGGGCACTGAAGCTTTCTTT. It yields the protein CAIDAGTEAFF.

The chain couples TRBV28 to TRBJ2-2; D is ambiguous. Trimming took 1 base from V and 7 from J, leaving 13 bases between them. The CDR3 loop spans 15 amino acids. In germline, CDR1 is MDHEN, CDR2 SYDVKM. The CDR3 coding sequence is TGTGCCAGCAGTTTATACGGCCCCGGCGGCGGGGAGCTGTTTTTT. This sequence encodes CASSLYGPGGGELFF. Drawing the rest from reference TRBV28 and TRBJ2-2, the complete variable domain is DVKVTQSSRYLVKRTGEKVFLECVQDMDHENMFWYRQDPGLGLRLIYFSYDVKMKEKGDIPEGYSVSREKKERFSLILESASTNQTSMYLCASSLYGPGGGELFFGEGSRLTVL.

Remarks on this clonotype: A much larger clonotype is one base distant, so this may be a read error. V usage is TRBV12-3 or TRBV12-4 and J usage is TRBJ2-1; a possible D gene is TRBD2 (5 bases). This CDR3 is built from 15 residues. The germline V and J ends were trimmed by 2 bases and 0 bases, with 8 bases remaining between them. CDR3 nucleotide sequence: TGTGCCAGCAGTTTATTTGGGAGCTCCTACAATGAGCAGTTCTTC. Residues: CASSLFGSSYNEQFF.

This clonotype has just a few counts. The J gene is TRBJ2-5, the V gene TRBV7-2, with D tentatively TRBD2 (6 bases). Per germline, CDR1 SGHTA and CDR2 FQGNSA. This CDR3 spans 14 amino acids. Trimming left V 4 bases short and J 3 bases short, with 12 bases between. The CDR3 DNA is TGTGCCAGCAGCTCTTATTTAGCGGAAGAGACCCAGTACTTC. Protein sequence: CASSSYLAEETQYF.

This clonotype occurred a few times. This chain connects TRBV20-1 to TRBJ2-2; no clear D. Germline V CDR1 and CDR2: DFQATT, SNEGSKA (reference sequence). Trimming cost V 3 bases and J 6 bases, with 8 bases left between them. The CDR3 consists of 12 residues. This CDR3 is CSASLAAGELFF. The CDR3 DNA is TGCAGTGCTAGTTTAGCAGCCGGGGAGCTGTTTTTT.

The chain couples TRBV12-3 or TRBV12-4 to TRBJ2-1; D is possibly TRBD1 (8 bases). The CDR3 runs to 13 residues. Trimming pared 3 bases from V and 10 bases from J, leaving 13 bases between. This CDR3 is CASSLLQGGEQFF. The DNA for the CDR3 is TGTGCCAGCAGTTTGTTACAGGGGGGGGAGCAGTTCTTC.

This chain links TRBV12-3 or TRBV12-4 with TRBJ1-4, with D uncertain. V was trimmed by 6 bases and J by 8 bases, leaving 16 bases between them. The CDR3 has 14 amino acids. This CDR3 reads CASSRGALREKLFF. The DNA for the CDR3 is TGTGCCAGCAGCCGGGGAGCTCTACGGGAAAAACTGTTTTTT.